This T cell receptor (beta chain) was obtained from a study of neurological immune-mediated disorders. The germline V and J ends were trimmed by 4 bases and 5 bases, with 18 bases remaining between them. Germline lookup yields CDR1 SGHRS and CDR2 YFSETQ. The CDR3 loop spans 15 amino acids. This clonotype appeared many times. The output of every sequencing run, over 160 million TCR-beta sequences, came from 15-18 subjects. TCRdb redid the calling of the 5' RACE reads with MiXCR, one entry per CDR3 protein. The table shows some 86,000 distinct CDR3 sequences, with approximately 2.8% occurring only once.

The chain employs TRBV5-1 and TRBJ1-1; D perhaps matches TRBD1 (6 bases). Sequencing was done on a sample of PBMCs. The sequence derives from a woman in her 30s with multiple sclerosis. The CDR3, as DNA: TGCGCCAGCAGCCACACTGACAGGCGCAGGACTGAAGCTTTCTTT. This codes for CASSHTDRRRTEAFF.